What follows is one T cell receptor (beta chain) and its context. Antigen: not known. These data originate in a study of monozygotic twins with inflammatory bowel disease. Overall study findings and caveats: No separation of different T cell subtypes was possible.

Reprocessing the 5' RACE reads, TCRdb reports a single entry for every CDR3 protein and omits DNA. This table holds approximately 200,000 distinct CDR3 sequences. The CDR3 loop spans 12 amino acids. The germline V gene encodes CDR1 SNHLY and CDR2 FYNNEI. The sample taken for sequencing was blood. The TCR originated in a human donor with ulcerative colitis or Crohn's disease, or a healthy co-twin of an affected twin (not recorded which). The V call is TRBV2, the J call TRBJ1-2. CDR3 protein: CASSDRPDGYTF.